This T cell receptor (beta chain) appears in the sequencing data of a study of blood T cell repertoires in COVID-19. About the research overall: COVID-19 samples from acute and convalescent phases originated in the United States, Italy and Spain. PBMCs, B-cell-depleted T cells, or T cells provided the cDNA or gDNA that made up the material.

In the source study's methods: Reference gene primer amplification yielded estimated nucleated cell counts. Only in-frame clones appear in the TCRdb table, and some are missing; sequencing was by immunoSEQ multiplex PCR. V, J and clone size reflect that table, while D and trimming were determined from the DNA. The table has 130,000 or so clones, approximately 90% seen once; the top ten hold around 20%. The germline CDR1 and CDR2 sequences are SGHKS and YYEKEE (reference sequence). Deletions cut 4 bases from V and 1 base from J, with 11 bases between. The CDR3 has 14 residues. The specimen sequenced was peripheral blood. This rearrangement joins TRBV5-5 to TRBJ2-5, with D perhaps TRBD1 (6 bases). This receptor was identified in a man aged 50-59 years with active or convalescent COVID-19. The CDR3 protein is CASSQRTAQETQYF. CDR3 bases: TGTGCCAGCAGCCAAAGGACAGCCCAAGAGACCCAGTACTTC.